One and the same sample provided the 3 T cell receptor beta chains below, sequenced in a study of T cells in Graves' hyperthyroidism and ophthalmopathy. RNA transcripts yielded amplified TCR beta CDR3 regions. Researchers ran a first-round RT-PCR on the TCR CDR3 using the HTBI primer set. In TCRdb, the multiplex PCR reads were re-called with MiXCR into one record per CDR3 protein. The data hold around 490,000 distinct CDR3 sequences, with roughly 21% observed a single time. Material for sequencing was blood. Source of these receptors: a man aged 40-49 years with Graves' ophthalmopathy.

Regarding this clonotype: The junction does not match germline at one end; this may be a read error. The chain has TRBV6-2 or TRBV6-3 and TRBJ1-1; D is uncertain. This CDR3 is built from 14 residues. Germline lookup yields CDR1 MNHEY and CDR2 SVGEGT. Here the CDR3 reads CASRLLLSNTAAFF. CDR3 bases: TGTGCCAGCAGGCTTCTCCTATCGAACACTGCAGCTTTCTTT.

This clonotype was seen a few times. The chain recombines TRBV29-1 with TRBJ2-3; possibly TRBD1 for D (6 bases). Trimming pared 6 bases from V and 1 base from J, leaving 17 bases between. The CDR3 covers 15 residues. Germline CDR1 reads SQVTM; CDR2 reads ANQGSEA. The CDR3: CSVDDRGIGTDTQYF. The CDR3 DNA reads TGCAGCGTGGATGATAGGGGGATTGGCACAGATACGCAGTATTTT.

This clonotype was picked up a small number of times. The gene calls are TRBV18 and TRBJ1-5; D unclear. Germline V lookup: CDR1 KGHSH, CDR2 LQKENI. Trimming pared 2 bases from V and 0 bases from J, leaving 14 bases between. The CDR3 totals 17 residues. Written as DNA, the CDR3 is TGTGCCAGCTCACCAGTGGGTGTACTGAATAGCAATCAGCCCCAGCATTTT. This translates into CASSPVGVLNSNQPQHF.